Following are 18 T cell receptor beta chains from one sample sequenced in a study of shared clonotypes between healthy human individuals. Profiling relied on immunoSEQ multiplex PCR, and the TCRdb table lists in-frame clones only, not all of them. The sample comprises about 490,000 clones, roughly 85% of which are singletons, and 9.5% to 15% rests with the top ten. The sequenced sample was PBMCs. Receptors originate from a woman between 40 and 55 years old in good health. Some clones in this sample may be carry-over from other donors' samples.

This clone was detected once. The chain has TRBV5-6 and TRBJ1-3; D unresolved. Trimming pared 2 bases from V and 1 base from J, leaving 10 bases between. This CDR3 has 15 amino acids. Germline values: CDR1 SGHDT, CDR2 YYEEEE. CDR3 residues: CASSLGVRSGNTIYF. The DNA for the CDR3 is TGTGCCAGCAGCTTAGGAGTACGATCTGGAAACACCATATATTTT.

This chain connects TRBV27 to TRBJ2-7, with D hard to call. Germline V CDR1 and CDR2: MNHEY, SMNVEV (reference sequence). V lost 2 bases to trimming and J lost 6 bases, with 11 bases between them. There are 13 residues in the CDR3. In DNA, the CDR3 is TGTGCCAGCAGTTTAACCCGGACCGGCGAGCAGTACTTC. Amino acid sequence: CASSLTRTGEQYF.

This clone was seen at least ten times. The chain couples TRBV4-2 to TRBJ2-1; a possible D gene is TRBD2 (5 bases). The germline V gene has CDR1 LGHNA and CDR2 YNFKEQ. This CDR3 has 12 amino acids. V was pared by 3 bases and J by 9 bases, with 9 bases between. This CDR3 is CASSHNRGEQFF. The CDR3 bases are TGTGCCAGCAGCCACAACCGGGGTGAGCAGTTCTTC.

A word on this clone: Because the CDR3 is missing its conserved closing phenylalanine or tryptophan, this is likely a read error. The CDR3 DNA reads as TGTGCCAGCAGGTCTGCGTGGGCAGGGACTTACTACGAGCAGTACCTC. Translation: CASRSAWAGTYYEQYL. The chain combines TRBV28 with TRBJ2-7, with a tentative D call TRBD2 (6 bases). From germline, CDR1 is MDHEN and CDR2 SYDVKM. Trimming left V 6 bases short and J 3 bases short, with 21 bases between. The CDR3 consists of 16 residues.

The CDR3 DNA sequence: TGTGCCAGCAGTAAGGGGGGATCCCAGCCCCAGCATTTT. The encoded protein is CASSKGGSQPQHF. The chain links TRBV6-5 to TRBJ1-5; a weak D match, TRBD1 (6 bases). Germline V lookup: CDR1 MNHEY, CDR2 SVGAGI. V gave up 5 bases and J gave up 7 bases, with 12 bases separating them. The CDR3 totals 13 residues.

The chain couples TRBV10-2 to TRBJ2-5, with 11 bases matching TRBD2. The CDR3 is 16 amino acids. The germline CDR1 and CDR2 sequences are WSHSY and SAAADI. Trimming at V came to 4 bases and at J to 4 bases, leaving 8 bases not matched to a gene. The CDR3 DNA is TGCGCCAGCAGTGTGGGGACTAGCGGAGTTGGAGAGACCCAGTACTTC. Its translation is CASSVGTSGVGETQYF.

This clone appeared a few times. The V gene is TRBV5-4, the J gene TRBJ2-5; 7 positions match TRBD2. The CDR3 is 14 residues long. Germline assignment: CDR1 SGHNT and CDR2 YYREEE (reference sequence). V lost 0 bases, J lost 4 bases, and 3 bases stayed unmatched. The CDR3 DNA reads TGTGCCAGCAGCTTGGACTTAGCGGGAGAGACCCAGTACTTC. Its protein is CASSLDLAGETQYF.

The chain uses TRBV19 and TRBJ2-7; 10 bases are a match to TRBD2. Germline V gives CDR1 LNHDA, CDR2 SQIVND (reference sequence). The CDR3 contains 13 residues. The V segment lost 10 bases and the J segment 4 bases; nucleotides outside the gene matches: 7. The CDR3 region has the DNA TGTGCCACCAAAGCGGGAGGGCAGTACGAGCAGTACTTC. It specifies CATKAGGQYEQYF.

The genes are TRBV7-9 and TRBJ1-1; TRBD1 matches at 9 bases. J was trimmed by 4 bases and V by 8 bases; bases with no gene match: 8. CDR1 SEHNR and CDR2 FQNEAQ come from the germline V gene (reference sequence). The CDR3 spans 14 residues. The CDR3 spells CASYPTGGGTEAFF. In nucleotides, the CDR3 is TGTGCCAGCTACCCAACAGGGGGCGGCACTGAAGCTTTCTTT.

The V and J genes are TRBV9 and TRBJ2-7, with D possibly matching TRBD2 (7 bases). From germline, CDR1 is SGDLS and CDR2 YYNGEE. This CDR3 contains 16 residues. V gave up 0 bases and J gave up 1 base, with 14 bases separating them. CDR3 DNA sequence: TGTGCCAGCAGCGTAGGGGGGCTAGCGGAGTCCTACGAGCAGTACTTC. Translated, it gives CASSVGGLAESYEQYF.

The chain is built from TRBV19 and TRBJ1-2, with 9 bases aligning to TRBD1. The V gene end was trimmed by 4 bases and the J gene end by 5 bases; junction bases not matched to a gene: 11. CDR1 is LNHDA, CDR2 SQIVND, per germline (reference sequence). The CDR3 is 16 residues long. This CDR3 is CASSTQQGANAYGYTF. The CDR3 coding sequence is TGTGCCAGTAGTACTCAACAGGGGGCGAACGCGTATGGCTACACCTTC.

J is TRBJ1-1 and V is TRBV6-5, with D maybe TRBD1 (5 bases). The V and J ends lost 8 bases and 5 bases respectively, with 15 bases between them. CDR3 length: 13 residues. CDR1 is MNHEY and CDR2 is SVGAGI in the germline V gene. CDR3 nucleotide sequence: TGTGCCAGCTGGGGCAGGGTAGAGACTGAAGCTTTCTTT. Protein product: CASWGRVETEAFF.

The rearrangement joins TRBV4-1 to TRBJ2-2, with no clear D. The germline V gene encodes CDR1 MGHRA and CDR2 YSYEKL. This CDR3 has 13 amino acids. V lost 3 bases and J lost 2, with 4 bases in between. CDR3 nucleotide sequence: TGCGCCAGCAGCCAGAGTAACACCGGGGAGCTGTTTTTT. This codes for CASSQSNTGELFF.

The V and J genes are TRBV7-9 and TRBJ2-2, with 8 bases identical to TRBD2. V lost 5 bases, J lost 3 bases, and 8 bases stayed unmatched. Germline CDR1 and CDR2: SEHNR and FQNEAQ (reference sequence). The CDR3 has 16 amino acids. This CDR3 reads CASSPRERGYTGELFF. CDR3 DNA sequence: TGTGCCAGCAGCCCCCGGGAGCGGGGGTACACCGGGGAGCTGTTTTTT. The variable domain in full, completed from reference TRBV7-9 and TRBJ2-2, reads DTGVSQNPRHKITKRGQNVTFRCDPISEHNRLYWYRQTLGQGPEFLTYFQNEAQLEKSRLLSDRFSAERPKGSFSTLEIQRTEQGDSAMYLCASSPRERGYTGELFFGEGSRLTVL.

This chain joins TRBV19 and TRBJ1-5; D uncertain. Germline lookup yields CDR1 LNHDA and CDR2 SQIVND (reference sequence). The germline V and J ends were trimmed by 5 bases and 5 bases, with 10 bases remaining between them. This CDR3 has 13 residues. The CDR3 loop reads CASSYSTDQPQHF. CDR3 DNA: TGTGCCAGTAGTTATAGCACGGATCAGCCCCAGCATTTT.

The chain carries TRBV4-3 and TRBJ2-1; D is undetermined. The germline V gene has CDR1 LGHNA and CDR2 YSLEER. The V gene lost 1 base and the J gene lost 6 bases, with 1 base spanning the gap. The CDR3 has 11 residues. CDR3 coding DNA: TGCGCCAGCAGCCAAGGCAATGAGCAGTTCTTC. It translates to CASSQGNEQFF.

J is TRBJ2-5 and V is TRBV7-3, with TRBD1 identical over 11 bases. Germline V lookup: CDR1 SGHTA, CDR2 FQGTGA. The CDR3 spans 15 residues. Trimming at V came to 5 bases and at J to 4 bases, leaving 6 bases not matched to a gene. In DNA form, the CDR3 reads TGTGCCAGCAGCCAAGTGGGACAGGGGGTAGAGACCCAGTACTTC. Residues: CASSQVGQGVETQYF.

This rearrangement joins TRBV7-9 to TRBJ2-2; a possible D gene is TRBD1 (5 bases). Germline CDR1 reads SEHNR; CDR2 reads FQNEAQ (reference sequence). V lost 5 bases, J lost 0 bases, and 7 bases lay in between. The CDR3 sequence is 14 residues long. The CDR3: CASSTGPNTGELFF. As DNA, the CDR3 is TGTGCCAGCAGCACAGGACCGAACACCGGGGAGCTGTTTTTT.